Listed below are T cell receptor beta chains from one sample, sequenced in a study of blood T cell repertoires in COVID-19. Data came from immunoSEQ multiplex PCR; TCRdb stores just in-frame clones and leaves some out. The profile shows about 140,000 clones, under 90% of them singletons. Specimen: PBMCs or T cells enriched from blood (not recorded which). Every receptor here comes from a woman aged 18 to 35 who had been exposed to COVID-19. Each CDR3 is given without its conserved first and last residue. The order of the fields is V gene, J gene, CDR3 protein.

V: TRBV7-2; J: TRBJ2-7; CDR3: ASSLGVTGEQY
V: TRBV14; J: TRBJ1-4; CDR3: ASSQAPDREWGTNEKLF
V: TRBV6-4; J: TRBJ2-7; CDR3: ARSDSRYEQY
V: TRBV19; J: TRBJ2-7; CDR3: ASSIIKHGEVSYEQY
V: TRBV12-3/TRBV12-4; J: TRBJ1-5; CDR3: ASNAGGHQPQH
V: TRBV6-5; J: TRBJ2-1; CDR3: ASRLGQFNEQF
V: TRBV5-1; J: TRBJ2-1; CDR3: ASSRTSDYNEQF
V: TRBV2; J: TRBJ1-2; CDR3: ASRAGTGGLFYGYT
V: TRBV6-5; J: TRBJ2-2; CDR3: ASSSESNTGELF
V: TRBV29-1; J: TRBJ1-3; CDR3: SVQTGGNTIY
V: TRBV7-2; J: TRBJ2-2; CDR3: ASSLVQGPGELF
V: TRBV5-4; J: TRBJ2-7; CDR3: ASSSIPGQGGHEQY
V: TRBV9; J: TRBJ2-1; CDR3: ASTQNPRDFGEEQF
V: TRBV5-1; J: TRBJ1-2; CDR3: ASSREGDYGYT
V: TRBV6-5; J: TRBJ1-1; CDR3: ASSYSGRHGTEAF
V: TRBV27; J: TRBJ1-1; CDR3: ASSSQGGGTEAF
V: TRBV19; J: TRBJ1-1; CDR3: ASSRQGAEILAF
V: TRBV6-5; J: TRBJ2-7; CDR3: ASSYGRPPAEQY
V: TRBV25-1; J: TRBJ2-7; CDR3: ASSESGGSVSLLHEQY
V: TRBV12-3/TRBV12-4; J: TRBJ1-5; CDR3: ASRLTGDQPQH
V: TRBV7-6; J: TRBJ2-1; CDR3: ASSLGSWAGGNEQF
V: TRBV12-3/TRBV12-4; J: TRBJ2-5; CDR3: ASSLAGKETQY
V: TRBV5-8; J: TRBJ2-7; CDR3: ASSSTSGGAYEQY
V: TRBV7-9; J: TRBJ2-1; CDR3: ASSLGRLPWQGIDNEQF
V: TRBV25-1; J: TRBJ1-1; CDR3: ASSWTGNTEAF
V: TRBV2; J: TRBJ2-7; CDR3: ASSHGLGRGSYEQY
V: TRBV11-2; J: TRBJ2-3; CDR3: ASSSLRQGLDTQY